These 29 T cell receptor beta chains originate from one sample sequenced in a study of T cells after yellow fever vaccination. A single record per CDR3 protein comes from TCRdb applying MiXCR to the 5' RACE reads. The sample holds tens of thousands of distinct CDR3 sequences; 6.5% to 9% are singletons and the top ten take 36%. The sequences come from CD8+ T cells sorted from PBMCs, collected 15 days after the yellow fever booster vaccination. Receptors were obtained from a man aged 25-45 years who received the YFV17D yellow fever vaccine.

This clonotype was counted at least ten times. V gene TRBV20-1 combines with J gene TRBJ2-3; D is possibly TRBD2 (6 bases). The CDR3 totals 14 residues. The V end was cut by 6 bases, the J end by 2 bases, with 15 bases between. Germline V gene sequence: CDR1 DFQATT, CDR2 SNEGSKA (reference sequence). The CDR3 loop is CSAKEEGNTDTQYF. The CDR3, as DNA: TGCAGTGCCAAAGAGGAGGGGAACACAGATACGCAGTATTTT.

This clonotype appeared many times. The chain joins TRBV10-3 to TRBJ2-1, with D hard to call. This CDR3 comprises 13 residues. Trimming took off 0 bases at V and 8 bases at J, with 8 bases between the two ends. Germline values: CDR1 ENHRY, CDR2 SYGVKD. CDR3 protein: CAISESVLDEQFF. Written as DNA, the CDR3 is TGTGCCATCAGTGAGTCCGTGTTGGATGAGCAGTTCTTC.

This clonotype was detected ten times or more. The CDR3 DNA follows: TGCGCCAGCAGTGAAACAGCTCAAGAGACCCAGTACTTC. It specifies CASSETAQETQYF. The rearrangement links TRBV10-1 to TRBJ2-5; no firm D call. The CDR3 is 13 residues long. Germline assignment: CDR1 WNHNN and CDR2 SYGVQD (reference sequence). Trimming pared 3 bases from V and 2 bases from J, leaving 7 bases between.

This clonotype was detected many times. DNA for the CDR3: TGTGCCAGCAGCGTAACAGGCTCTGGGGCCAACGTCCTGACTTTC. It yields the protein CASSVTGSGANVLTF. The gene calls are TRBV9 and TRBJ2-6; D is perhaps TRBD1 (5 bases). Germline CDR1 SGDLS, CDR2 YYNGEE. V gave up 1 base and J gave up 0 bases, with 5 bases separating them. The CDR3 runs to 15 residues.

This clonotype showed up many times. The chain employs TRBV20-1 and TRBJ2-3, with 12 bases identical to TRBD2. There are 15 residues in the CDR3. Per the germline V gene, CDR1 is DFQATT and CDR2 is SNEGSKA (reference sequence). Trimming at V came to 4 bases and at J to 4 bases, leaving 6 bases not matched to a gene. The CDR3 DNA reads as TGCAGTGCTAAGAGACTAGCGGGAGCGGCAGATACGCAGTATTTT. As protein: CSAKRLAGAADTQYF.

This clonotype was detected ten times or more. This chain connects TRBV6-5 to TRBJ1-1, with TRBD1 matching over 10 bases. V lost 4 bases and J lost 5; bases outside the gene matches: 7. The CDR3 runs to 15 residues. The germline gives CDR1 MNHEY, CDR2 SVGAGI. The CDR3 sequence is CASSSPGQGRTEAFF. Written as DNA, the CDR3 is TGTGCCAGCAGTTCTCCGGGACAGGGGAGAACTGAAGCTTTCTTT.

Ten or more counts support this clonotype. This rearrangement joins TRBV27 to TRBJ1-2; TRBD1 might be the D (5 bases). The CDR3 spans 13 residues. With 9 bases removed from V and 8 bases from J, the gap between germline ends came to 19 bases. Germline CDR1 MNHEY, CDR2 SMNVEV (reference sequence). CDR3 region: CASTGGFLEGYTF. The CDR3 region has the DNA TGTGCCAGTACAGGCGGATTTTTGGAAGGCTACACCTTC.

Ten or more counts support this clonotype. The rearrangement links TRBV9 to TRBJ2-2; D is undetermined. This CDR3 region has 12 residues. V was clipped by 3 bases and J by 6 bases, with 6 bases between them. CDR1 and CDR2 (germline): SGDLS, YYNGEE. Written as DNA, the CDR3 is TGTGCCAGCAGCGCCCGCCCCGGGGAGCTGTTTTTT. Its translation is CASSARPGELFF.

This clonotype was detected a few times. The chain links TRBV12-3 or TRBV12-4 to TRBJ2-1; 8 positions match TRBD2. The junction had 6 bases not matched to a gene; V was cut back by 6 bases and J by 8 bases. CDR3 size: 13 residues. The CDR3: CASRTRGGYEQFF. The CDR3 DNA sequence: TGTGCCAGCAGGACTCGGGGGGGGTATGAGCAGTTCTTC.

With regard to this clonotype: A much larger clone lies a single base off, so this may be a read error. The V and J genes are TRBV10-2 and TRBJ1-6; D ambiguous. This CDR3 spans 12 amino acids. From germline, CDR1 is WSHSY and CDR2 SAAADI. In DNA form, the CDR3 reads TGCGCCAGCAGTGAGTCCAATTCACCCCCCCACTTT. This gives the protein CASSESNSPPHF.

This clonotype was counted ten times or more. The rearrangement joins TRBV12-3 or TRBV12-4 to TRBJ2-3; D gene uncertain. V was cut by 7 bases and J by 4 bases, with 12 bases left in between. The CDR3 length is 13 residues. CDR3 sequence (DNA): TGTGCCAGCACGACCGCCTGGGCAGATACGCAGTATTTT. Residues: CASTTAWADTQYF.

Many counts were recorded for this clonotype. The CDR3 nucleotides read TGTGCCAGCAGTTTAGTGCAGGGGAGCTCCTACGAGCAGTACTTC. It translates to CASSLVQGSSYEQYF. The chain joins TRBV27 to TRBJ2-7, with D perhaps TRBD1 (6 bases). Trimming removed 2 bases at V and 0 bases at J, with 11 bases between. Looked up from germline, CDR1 is MNHEY and CDR2 is SMNVEV (reference sequence). This CDR3 is 15 amino acids long.

This clonotype appeared many times. V usage is TRBV7-9 and J usage is TRBJ2-7; TRBD1 matches 10 bases. V was pared by 6 bases and J by 3 bases, with 8 bases of the junction left unmatched. CDR1 is SEHNR, CDR2 FQNEAQ, per germline (reference sequence). The CDR3 is 15 residues long. The DNA of the CDR3 is TGTGCCAGCAGTGCGGCGGACAGGGGGGTCTACGAGCAGTACTTC. Translated: CASSAADRGVYEQYF.

This clonotype has a count of ten or more. V is TRBV27 and J is TRBJ2-5, with D uncertain. The CDR3 totals 13 residues. Trimming removed 3 bases from V and 4 bases from J, with 9 bases in between. Germline loops: CDR1 MNHEY, CDR2 SMNVEV (reference sequence). In DNA, the CDR3 is TGTGCCAGCAGTTTCAAAGGGATAGAGACCCAGTACTTC. Its protein product is CASSFKGIETQYF.

This sequence joins TRBV28 and TRBJ2-7, with 14 bases aligning to TRBD2. J gave up 2 bases and V 7 bases, and 7 bases lay outside the gene matches. In germline, CDR1 is MDHEN, CDR2 SYDVKM. CDR3 length equals 16 residues. CDR3 coding DNA: TGTGCCAGCAACCCGGGACTAGCGGGAGCTACCTACGAGCAGTACTTC. Residues: CASNPGLAGATYEQYF.

This clonotype was observed at least ten times. The chain uses TRBV11-2 and TRBJ2-3; 7 nucleotides agree with TRBD2. The CDR3 contains 18 residues. V dropped 7 bases and J dropped 2; count of bases not matched to a gene: 18. CDR1 SGHAT and CDR2 FQNNGV come from the germline V gene. CDR3 amino acids: CASTHSSYLGGDTDTQYF. The CDR3 bases are TGTGCCAGCACCCACTCCTCTTATCTGGGAGGGGACACAGATACGCAGTATTTT.

In regard to this clonotype: A single base separates this from a much larger clone, so it may be a read error. The chain carries TRBV29-1 and TRBJ2-3, with TRBD1 identical over 8 bases. Germline V lookup: CDR1 SQVTM, CDR2 ANQGSEA. This CDR3 has 14 amino acids. Trimming at V came to 2 bases and at J to 4 bases, leaving 5 bases not matched to a gene. CDR3 nucleotides: TGCAGCGTTGAACTAGGGACAGGAGCAGATACGCAGTATTTT. Its translation is CSVELGTGADTQYF.

The V and J genes are TRBV3-1 and TRBJ2-7, with TRBD1 matching over 7 bases. Germline V gene lookup returns CDR1 LGHDT and CDR2 YNNKEL (reference sequence). The CDR3 extends over 16 amino acids. V dropped 0 bases and J dropped 2; count of bases not matched to a gene: 7. The DNA for the CDR3 is TGTGCCAGCAGCCAAGATCCCCGACAGGGTACCTACGAGCAGTACTTC. This gives the protein CASSQDPRQGTYEQYF.

This clonotype came up many times. The genes are TRBV7-9 and TRBJ2-7, with a tentative D call TRBD1 (6 bases). Trimming pared 5 bases from V and 4 bases from J, leaving 15 bases between. CDR1 and CDR2 (germline): SEHNR, FQNEAQ (reference sequence). The CDR3 covers 14 residues. The chain's CDR3 is CASSNPGQSYEQYF. The CDR3 DNA follows: TGTGCCAGCAGCAATCCGGGACAATCTTACGAGCAGTACTTC.

This clonotype was detected many times. V gene TRBV23-1 combines with J gene TRBJ2-3; tentative D call: TRBD2 (6 bases). TRBV23-1 is annotated as an ORF whose role is uncertain. The ends were cut back, 4 bases at V and 1 base at J, with 12 bases in the middle. This CDR3 is 15 amino acids long. The DNA of the CDR3 is TGCGCCAGCAGTCCCCGCGGAGGGTGCACAGATACGCAGTATTTT. This encodes CASSPRGGCTDTQYF.

This clonotype was observed at least ten times. The chain is built from TRBV5-6 and TRBJ2-5; 13 nucleotides align to TRBD2. The V gene end was trimmed by 0 bases and the J gene end by 2 bases; junction bases not matched to a gene: 4. Germline V gene data show CDR1 as SGHDT and CDR2 as YYEEEE. The CDR3 length is 17 residues. The CDR3: CASSLETSGRRQETQYF. In DNA, the CDR3 is TGTGCCAGCAGCTTGGAGACTAGCGGGAGGCGACAAGAGACCCAGTACTTC.

This clonotype was counted ten times or more. The J gene is TRBJ2-3, the V gene TRBV28, with D unresolved. Deletions cut 6 bases from V and 2 bases from J, with 6 bases between. The CDR3 sequence is 12 residues long. Germline V gene lookup returns CDR1 MDHEN and CDR2 SYDVKM. CDR3 in amino acids: CASSYTTDTQYF. In nucleotides, the CDR3 is TGTGCCAGCAGCTATACCACAGATACGCAGTATTTT.

This clonotype was picked up many times. The V call is TRBV5-6, the J call TRBJ2-3, with D perhaps being TRBD1 or TRBD2 (6 bases each). CDR1 is SGHDT, CDR2 YYEEEE, per germline. The CDR3 length is 15 residues. With 4 bases removed from V and 4 bases from J, the gap between germline ends came to 16 bases. DNA for the CDR3: TGTGCCAGCAGCGAACAAACCGGGGGCGCAGATACGCAGTATTTT. Translation gives CASSEQTGGADTQYF.

This clonotype was detected many times. The chain uses TRBV27 and TRBJ2-5; no firm D call. Trimming took off 2 bases at V and 1 base at J, with 8 bases between the two ends. This CDR3 comprises 14 residues. CDR1 and CDR2 (germline): MNHEY, SMNVEV (reference sequence). CDR3 in amino acids: CASSLTGLQETQYF. CDR3 nucleotide sequence: TGTGCCAGCAGTTTAACGGGCCTCCAAGAGACCCAGTACTTC.

The sample holds many counts of this clonotype. This chain links TRBV12-3 or TRBV12-4 with TRBJ1-5; D ambiguous. The ends were cut back, 6 bases at V and 2 bases at J, with 5 bases in the middle. The CDR3 sequence is 12 residues long. Here the CDR3 reads CASRGGNQPQHF. Here the CDR3 DNA reads TGTGCCAGCAGGGGCGGCAATCAGCCCCAGCATTTT.

In this sample, this clonotype turned up many times. The genes are TRBV11-3 and TRBJ1-1, with D unclear. Trimming removed 2 bases at V and 5 bases at J, with 9 bases between. The CDR3 covers 13 residues. Per the germline V gene, CDR1 is SGHNT and CDR2 is YENEEA. The CDR3 spells CASSLLSGTEAFF. As DNA, the CDR3 is TGTGCCAGCAGCTTACTGTCTGGGACTGAAGCTTTCTTT.

This clonotype came up many times. The chain is built from TRBV19 and TRBJ2-1; no definite D call. Germline CDR1 and CDR2: LNHDA and SQIVND (reference sequence). The ends were cut back, 1 base at V and 2 bases at J, with 9 bases in the middle. The CDR3 loop spans 15 amino acids. CDR3 region: CASSIGVDTYNEQFF. The CDR3 region has the DNA TGTGCCAGTAGTATAGGCGTAGACACCTACAATGAGCAGTTCTTC.

In its sample, this clonotype was seen many times. The CDR3 DNA is TGTGCCAGCAGCTTAATTGCGGCAGGTGAGCAGTTCTTC. It codes for CASSLIAAGEQFF. The chain is built from TRBV7-3 and TRBJ2-1; no clear D. Trimming removed 1 base at V and 9 bases at J, with 10 bases between. This CDR3 has 13 amino acids. The V gene's germline CDR1 is SGHTA and CDR2 FQGTGA. The full variable domain, rest sourced from reference TRBV7-3 and TRBJ2-1, is GAGVSQTPSNKVTEKGKYVELRCDPISGHTALYWYRQSLGQGPEFLIYFQGTGAADDSGLPNDRFFAVRPEGSVSTLKIQRTERGDSAVYLCASSLIAAGEQFFGPGTRLTVL.

This clonotype turned up a few times. V and J are TRBV19 and TRBJ2-5, with D tentatively TRBD1 (5 bases). V was cut by 5 bases and J by 2 bases, with 30 bases left in between. CDR3 length equals 20 residues. Germline V gene data show CDR1 as LNHDA and CDR2 as SQIVND (reference sequence). The CDR3 nucleotides read TGTGCCAGTAGTTCGCGATATACCGACAGCGAGCACCTAATACAAGAGACCCAGTACTTC. This encodes CASSSRYTDSEHLIQETQYF.